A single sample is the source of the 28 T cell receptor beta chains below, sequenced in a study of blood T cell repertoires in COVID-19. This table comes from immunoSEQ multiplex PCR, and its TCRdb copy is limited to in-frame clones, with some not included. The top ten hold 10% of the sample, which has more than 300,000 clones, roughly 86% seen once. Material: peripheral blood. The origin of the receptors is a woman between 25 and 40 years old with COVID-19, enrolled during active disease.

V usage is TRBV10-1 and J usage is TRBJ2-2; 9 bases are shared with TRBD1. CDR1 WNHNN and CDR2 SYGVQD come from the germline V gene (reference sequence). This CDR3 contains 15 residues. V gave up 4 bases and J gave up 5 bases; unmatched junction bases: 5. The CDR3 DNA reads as TGCGCCAGCAGTGCCGGGACAGGGTGGACCGGGGAGCTGTTTTTT. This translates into CASSAGTGWTGELFF.

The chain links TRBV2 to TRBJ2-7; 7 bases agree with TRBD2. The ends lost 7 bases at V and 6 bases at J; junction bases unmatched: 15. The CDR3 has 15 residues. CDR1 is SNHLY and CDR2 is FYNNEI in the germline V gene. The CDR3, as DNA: TGTGCCAGCAAATCTAGCGGCGTCTGGGAAGGCGAGCAGTACTTC. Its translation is CASKSSGVWEGEQYF.

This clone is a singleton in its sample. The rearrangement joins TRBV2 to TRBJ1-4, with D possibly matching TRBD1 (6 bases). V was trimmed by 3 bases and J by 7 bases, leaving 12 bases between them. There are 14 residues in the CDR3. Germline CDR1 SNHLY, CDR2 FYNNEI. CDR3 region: CASSDQTGVEKLFF. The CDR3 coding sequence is TGTGCCAGCAGTGACCAGACAGGAGTTGAAAAACTGTTTTTT.

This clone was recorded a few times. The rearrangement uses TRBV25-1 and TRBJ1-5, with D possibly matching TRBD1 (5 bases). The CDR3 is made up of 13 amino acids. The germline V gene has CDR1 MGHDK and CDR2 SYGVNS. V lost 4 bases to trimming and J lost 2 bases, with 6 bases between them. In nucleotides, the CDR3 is TGTGCCAGCAGTGGGGGGGGCAATCAGCCCCAGCATTTT. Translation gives CASSGGGNQPQHF.

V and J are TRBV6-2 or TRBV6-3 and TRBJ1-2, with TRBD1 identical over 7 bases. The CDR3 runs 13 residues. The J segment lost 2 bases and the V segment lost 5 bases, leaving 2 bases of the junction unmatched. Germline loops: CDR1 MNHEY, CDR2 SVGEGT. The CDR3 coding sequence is TGTGCCAGCAGTAAACAGGGGAACTATGGCTACACCTTC. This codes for CASSKQGNYGYTF.

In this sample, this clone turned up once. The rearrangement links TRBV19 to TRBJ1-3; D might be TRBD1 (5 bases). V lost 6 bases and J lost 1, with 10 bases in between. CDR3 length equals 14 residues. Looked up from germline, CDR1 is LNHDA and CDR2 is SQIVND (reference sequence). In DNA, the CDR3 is TGTGCCAGTAGCCAAGGGGCTTCTGGAAACACCATATATTTT. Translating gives CASSQGASGNTIYF.

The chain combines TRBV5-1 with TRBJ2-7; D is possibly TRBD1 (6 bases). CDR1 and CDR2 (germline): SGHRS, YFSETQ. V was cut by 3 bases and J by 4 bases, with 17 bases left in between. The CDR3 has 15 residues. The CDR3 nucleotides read TGCGCCAGCAGCTCGCTCCAGGGGATTTATTACGAGCAGTACTTC. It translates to CASSSLQGIYYEQYF.

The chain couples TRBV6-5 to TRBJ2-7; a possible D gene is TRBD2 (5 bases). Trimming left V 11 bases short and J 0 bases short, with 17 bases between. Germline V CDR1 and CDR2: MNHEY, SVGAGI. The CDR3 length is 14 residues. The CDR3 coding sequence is TGTGCCGCCCTGCAAGAGAGGGACTCCTACGAGCAGTACTTC. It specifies CAALQERDSYEQYF.

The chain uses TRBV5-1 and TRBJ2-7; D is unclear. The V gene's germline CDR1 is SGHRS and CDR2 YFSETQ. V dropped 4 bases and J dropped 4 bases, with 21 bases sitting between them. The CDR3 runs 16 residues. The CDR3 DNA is TGCGCCAGCAGCCCCGACCTTGCGACAAAAATTTACGAGCAGTACTTC. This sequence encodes CASSPDLATKIYEQYF. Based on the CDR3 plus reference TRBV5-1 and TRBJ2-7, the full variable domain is KAGVTQTPRYLIKTRGQQVTLSCSPISGHRSVSWYQQTPGQGLQFLFEYFSETQRNKGNFPGRFSGRQFSNSRSEMNVSTLELGDSALYLCASSPDLATKIYEQYFGPGTRLTVT.

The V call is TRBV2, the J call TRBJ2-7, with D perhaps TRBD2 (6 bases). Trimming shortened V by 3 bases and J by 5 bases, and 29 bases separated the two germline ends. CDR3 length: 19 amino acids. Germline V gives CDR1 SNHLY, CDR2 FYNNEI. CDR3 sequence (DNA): TGTGCCAGCAGTGAGGAGTCCACCTCCGGGAGCTTCCTTAATGACGAGCAGTACTTC. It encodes CASSEESTSGSFLNDEQYF. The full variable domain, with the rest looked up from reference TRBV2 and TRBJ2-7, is EPEVTQTPSHQVTQMGQEVILRCVPISNHLYFYWYRQILGQKVEFLVSFYNNEISEKSEIFDDQFSVERPDGSNFTLKIRSTKLEDSAMYFCASSEESTSGSFLNDEQYFGPGTRLTVT.

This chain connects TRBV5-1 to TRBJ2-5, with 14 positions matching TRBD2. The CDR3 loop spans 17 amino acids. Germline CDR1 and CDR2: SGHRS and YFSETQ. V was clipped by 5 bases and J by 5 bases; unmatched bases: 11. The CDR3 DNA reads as TGCGCCAGCAGTTTGACCGGGACTAGCGGGAGTCGGGAGACCCAGTACTTC. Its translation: CASSLTGTSGSRETQYF. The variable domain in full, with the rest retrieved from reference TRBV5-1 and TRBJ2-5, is KAGVTQTPRYLIKTRGQQVTLSCSPISGHRSVSWYQQTPGQGLQFLFEYFSETQRNKGNFPGRFSGRQFSNSRSEMNVSTLELGDSALYLCASSLTGTSGSRETQYFGPGTRLLVL.

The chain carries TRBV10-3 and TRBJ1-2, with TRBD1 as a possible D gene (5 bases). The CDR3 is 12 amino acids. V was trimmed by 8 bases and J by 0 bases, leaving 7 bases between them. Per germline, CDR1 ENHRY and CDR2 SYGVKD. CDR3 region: CAIQGSNYGYTF. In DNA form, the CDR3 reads TGTGCCATCCAGGGTTCTAACTATGGCTACACCTTC.

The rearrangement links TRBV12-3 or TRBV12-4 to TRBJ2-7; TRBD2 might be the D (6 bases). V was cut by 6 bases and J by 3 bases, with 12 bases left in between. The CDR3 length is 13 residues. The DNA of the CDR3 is TGTGCCAGCAGCGTAGGGAGGCGCTACGAGCAGTACTTC. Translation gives CASSVGRRYEQYF.

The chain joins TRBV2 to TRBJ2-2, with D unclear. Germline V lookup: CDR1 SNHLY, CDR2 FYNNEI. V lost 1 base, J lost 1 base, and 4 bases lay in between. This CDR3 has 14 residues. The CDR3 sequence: CASSEDRNTGELFF. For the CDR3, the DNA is TGTGCCAGCAGTGAAGACAGGAACACCGGGGAGCTGTTTTTT.

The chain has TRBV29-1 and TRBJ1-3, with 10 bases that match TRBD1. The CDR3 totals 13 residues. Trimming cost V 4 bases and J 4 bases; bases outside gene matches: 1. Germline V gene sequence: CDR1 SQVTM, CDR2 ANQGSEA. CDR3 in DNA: TGCAGCGTTGCGACAGGGGGCGGAAACACCATATATTTT. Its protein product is CSVATGGGNTIYF.

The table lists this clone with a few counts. CDR3 bases: TGTGCCAGCAGCCAAATAACTAGCGGGAGAGGGGAGCAGTTCTTC. This translates into CASSQITSGRGEQFF. The gene calls are TRBV3-1 (or the pseudogene TRBV3-2) and TRBJ2-1, with 11 bases identical to TRBD2. J gave up 10 bases and V 2 bases, and 7 bases lay outside the gene matches. CDR3 size: 15 residues. Germline-derived CDR1 and CDR2 are LGHDT and YNNKEL (reference sequence).

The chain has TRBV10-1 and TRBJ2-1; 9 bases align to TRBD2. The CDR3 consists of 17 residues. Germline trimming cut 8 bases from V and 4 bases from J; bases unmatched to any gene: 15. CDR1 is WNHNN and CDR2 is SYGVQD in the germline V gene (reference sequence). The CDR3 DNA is TGCGCCAGCTTCCTCCTCCGCCCTAGCGGGAAATACAATGAGCAGTTCTTC. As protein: CASFLLRPSGKYNEQFF.

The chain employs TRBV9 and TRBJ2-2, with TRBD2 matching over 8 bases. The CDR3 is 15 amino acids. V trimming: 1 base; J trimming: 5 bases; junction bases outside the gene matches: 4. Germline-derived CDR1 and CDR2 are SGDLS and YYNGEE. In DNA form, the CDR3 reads TGTGCCAGCAGCGTAAGCGGGAGTTTTACCGGGGAGCTGTTTTTT. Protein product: CASSVSGSFTGELFF.

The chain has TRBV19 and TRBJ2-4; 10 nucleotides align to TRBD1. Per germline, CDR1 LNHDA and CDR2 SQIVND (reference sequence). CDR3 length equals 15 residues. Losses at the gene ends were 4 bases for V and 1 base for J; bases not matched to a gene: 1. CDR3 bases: TGTGCCAGTAGTACGGGACAGGGGGCCAAAAACATTCAGTACTTC. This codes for CASSTGQGAKNIQYF.

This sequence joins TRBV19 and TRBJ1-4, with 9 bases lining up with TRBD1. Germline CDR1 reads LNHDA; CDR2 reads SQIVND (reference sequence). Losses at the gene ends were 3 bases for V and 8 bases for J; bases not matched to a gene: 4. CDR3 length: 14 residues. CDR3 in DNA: TGTGCCAGTAGTATGGGACAGGGAGAAGAAAAACTGTTTTTT. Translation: CASSMGQGEEKLFF.

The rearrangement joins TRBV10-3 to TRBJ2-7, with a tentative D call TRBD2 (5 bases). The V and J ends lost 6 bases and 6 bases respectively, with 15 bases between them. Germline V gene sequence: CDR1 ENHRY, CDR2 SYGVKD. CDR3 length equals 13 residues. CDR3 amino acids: CAISIALALEQYF. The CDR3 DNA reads TGTGCCATCAGCATAGCCCTAGCACTCGAGCAGTACTTC.

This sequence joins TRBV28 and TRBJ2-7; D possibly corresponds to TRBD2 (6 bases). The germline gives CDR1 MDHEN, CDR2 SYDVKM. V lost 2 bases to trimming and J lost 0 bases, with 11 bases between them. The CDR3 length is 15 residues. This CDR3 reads CASSLVSGGSYEQYF. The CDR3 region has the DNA TGTGCCAGCAGTTTAGTATCCGGGGGCTCCTACGAGCAGTACTTC.

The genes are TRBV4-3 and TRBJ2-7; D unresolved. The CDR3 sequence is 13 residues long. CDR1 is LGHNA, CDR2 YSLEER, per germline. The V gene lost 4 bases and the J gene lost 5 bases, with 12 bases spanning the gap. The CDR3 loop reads CASSLAPEDEQYF. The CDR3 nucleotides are TGCGCCAGCAGCCTTGCGCCTGAAGACGAGCAGTACTTC.

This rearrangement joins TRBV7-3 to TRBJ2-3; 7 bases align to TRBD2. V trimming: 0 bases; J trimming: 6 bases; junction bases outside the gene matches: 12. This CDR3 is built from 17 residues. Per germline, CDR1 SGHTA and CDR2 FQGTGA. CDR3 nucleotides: TGTGCCAGCAGCTTAACCCCCAGCGGGGTTTTTGTGGATACGCAGTATTTT. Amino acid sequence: CASSLTPSGVFVDTQYF.

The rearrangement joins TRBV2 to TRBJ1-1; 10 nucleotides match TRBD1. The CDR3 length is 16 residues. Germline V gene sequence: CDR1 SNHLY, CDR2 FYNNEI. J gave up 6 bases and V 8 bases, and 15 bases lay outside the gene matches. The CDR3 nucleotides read TGTGCCAGCCTACCCCGACAGGGGGCAATAAGCGCTGAAGCTTTCTTT. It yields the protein CASLPRQGAISAEAFF. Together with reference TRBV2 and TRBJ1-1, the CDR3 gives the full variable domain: EPEVTQTPSHQVTQMGQEVILRCVPISNHLYFYWYRQILGQKVEFLVSFYNNEISEKSEIFDDQFSVERPDGSNFTLKIRSTKLEDSAMYFCASLPRQGAISAEAFFGQGTRLTVV.

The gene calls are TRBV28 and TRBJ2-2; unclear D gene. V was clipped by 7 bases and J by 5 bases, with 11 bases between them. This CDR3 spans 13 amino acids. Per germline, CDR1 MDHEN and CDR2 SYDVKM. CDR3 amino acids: CASKRQATGELFF. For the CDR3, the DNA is TGTGCCAGCAAAAGGCAAGCGACCGGGGAGCTGTTTTTT.

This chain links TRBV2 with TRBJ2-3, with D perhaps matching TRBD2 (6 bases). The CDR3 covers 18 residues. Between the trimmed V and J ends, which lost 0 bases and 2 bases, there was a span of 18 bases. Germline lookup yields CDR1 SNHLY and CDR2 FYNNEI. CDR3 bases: TGTGCCAGCAGTGAAGCGCTTCAGGGACTGGACTACACAGATACGCAGTATTTT. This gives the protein CASSEALQGLDYTDTQYF.

The DNA of the CDR3 is TGCGCCAGCAGCCAAGCCCCGGGGCAGCCCCAGCATTTT. Amino acids: CASSQAPGQPQHF. The V gene is TRBV4-1, the J gene TRBJ1-5; D call uncertain. The CDR3 length is 13 residues. V was pared by 1 base and J by 7 bases, with 8 bases between. From germline, CDR1 is MGHRA and CDR2 YSYEKL.